This T cell receptor (beta chain) was retrieved from a study of T cells after yellow fever vaccination. Template switching with 5'RACE generated the TCR cDNA and added a universal primer site and UMIs. TCRdb re-derived calls from the 5' RACE reads in MiXCR, one entry per CDR3 protein. The sample shows about 370,000 distinct CDR3 sequences, 11% of them seen only once. There are a few counts of this clonotype. This specimen was PBMCs, taken on the day of the first yellow fever vaccination. This receptor was obtained from a man aged 18 to 30 who received the YFV17D yellow fever vaccine.

CDR3 sequence: CASSLAGEPNYGYTF. The CDR3 nucleotides read TGTGCCAGCAGCTTAGCCGGGGAACCGAACTATGGCTACACCTTC. The rearrangement joins TRBV7-9 to TRBJ1-2; D remains unclear. V lost 0 bases, J lost 2 bases, and 10 bases lay in between. This CDR3 is 15 amino acids long. The germline V gene encodes CDR1 SEHNR and CDR2 FQNEAQ (reference sequence).